These T cell receptor beta chains were read from a single sample in a study of post-analysis software for immune sequencing data. MiXCR was run by TCRdb on the PCR reads, yielding one entry per CDR3 protein. Counted here are approximately 690,000 distinct CDR3 sequences, more than 50% occurring once; the ten biggest clones make up about 11%. Sequencing was carried out using blood. These receptors were taken from a girl aged 2-10 years with multiple sclerosis. The CDR3 runs from the conserved cysteine through the conserved F or W. Each record gives: CDR3 protein, CDR3 DNA, D gene, clone size, V gene, J gene. A D gene is named only where the DNA matches it firmly. Not all rows give a size; the values are once, few, many and, for expanded clones, a class.

cdr3_aa: CSVDIVAEYYNEQFF; cdr3_nt: TGCAGCGTTGATATTGTGGCAGAGTACTACAATGAGCAGTTCTTC; d_call: NA; clone_size: NA; v_call: TRBV29-1; j_call: TRBJ2-1
cdr3_aa: CASSHPLLGTGGNTEAFF; cdr3_nt: TGCGCCAGCAGCCATCCCCTCCTCGGGACAGGGGGGAACACTGAAGCTTTCTTT; d_call: TRBD1; clone_size: NA; v_call: TRBV4-1; j_call: TRBJ1-1
cdr3_aa: CASRWQGNQPQHF; cdr3_nt: TGTGCCAGCAGATGGCAGGGGAATCAGCCCCAGCATTTT; d_call: NA; clone_size: NA; v_call: TRBV28; j_call: TRBJ1-5
cdr3_aa: CAINSGANVLTF; cdr3_nt: TGTGCCATCAACTCTGGGGCCAACGTCCTGACTTTC; d_call: NA; clone_size: NA; v_call: TRBV10-3; j_call: TRBJ2-6
cdr3_aa: CASSQALVGTDTQYF; cdr3_nt: TGCGCCAGCAGCCAAGCCCTCGTAGGCACAGATACGCAGTATTTT; d_call: NA; clone_size: NA; v_call: TRBV4-1; j_call: TRBJ2-3
cdr3_aa: CASCEVESYNEQFF; cdr3_nt: TGTGCCAGCTGTGAAGTGGAGTCCTACAATGAGCAGTTCTTC; d_call: NA; clone_size: NA; v_call: TRBV6-5; j_call: TRBJ2-1
cdr3_aa: CASSYSKDRGDNEQFF; cdr3_nt: TGTGCCAGCAGTTACTCGAAGGACAGGGGGGACAATGAGCAGTTCTTC; d_call: TRBD1; clone_size: NA; v_call: TRBV6-2/TRBV6-3; j_call: TRBJ2-1
cdr3_aa: CSAPSGQSGNQPQHF; cdr3_nt: TGCAGTGCCCCGAGTGGACAGTCCGGCAATCAGCCCCAGCATTTT; d_call: NA; clone_size: NA; v_call: TRBV20-1; j_call: TRBJ1-5
cdr3_aa: CASSLAGPQETQYF; cdr3_nt: TGTGCCAGCAGCTTAGCTGGACCCCAAGAGACCCAGTACTTC; d_call: NA; clone_size: few; v_call: TRBV5-1; j_call: TRBJ2-5
cdr3_aa: CASTLGLTEQYF; cdr3_nt: TGTGCCAGCACCCTGGGTCTGACCGAGCAGTACTTC; d_call: NA; clone_size: NA; v_call: TRBV11-2; j_call: TRBJ2-7
cdr3_aa: CASSRLAKEQFF; cdr3_nt: TGTGCCAGCAGCAGACTAGCGAAGGAGCAGTTCTTC; d_call: TRBD2; clone_size: once; v_call: TRBV7-9; j_call: TRBJ2-1
cdr3_aa: CASSATSGGAVRADTQYF; cdr3_nt: TGTGCCAGCAGTGCGACTAGCGGGGGGGCCGTTAGGGCAGATACGCAGTATTTT; d_call: TRBD2; clone_size: few; v_call: TRBV27; j_call: TRBJ2-3
cdr3_aa: CASSAGDENEKLFF; cdr3_nt: TGTGCCAGCAGTGCAGGGGACGAGAATGAAAAACTGTTTTTT; d_call: NA; clone_size: NA; v_call: TRBV6-5; j_call: TRBJ1-4
cdr3_aa: CAIRRDLEEETQYF; cdr3_nt: TGTGCCATCAGGCGGGACCTAGAGGAAGAGACCCAGTACTTC; d_call: NA; clone_size: NA; v_call: TRBV10-3; j_call: TRBJ2-5
cdr3_aa: CASSAGRGPYEQYF; cdr3_nt: TGTGCCAGCAGCGCCGGCCGGGGCCCCTACGAGCAGTACTTC; d_call: NA; clone_size: NA; v_call: TRBV6-6; j_call: TRBJ2-7
cdr3_aa: CASSQESEQFF; cdr3_nt: TGTGCCAGCAGCCAAGAATCTGAGCAGTTCTTC; d_call: NA; clone_size: few; v_call: TRBV3-1; j_call: TRBJ2-1
cdr3_aa: CASSLEWRGEQYF; cdr3_nt: TGTGCCAGCAGCTTAGAATGGAGGGGCGAGCAGTACTTC; d_call: NA; clone_size: few; v_call: TRBV11-2; j_call: TRBJ2-7
cdr3_aa: CASSGDTANTGELFF; cdr3_nt: TGTGCCAGCAGCGGGGACACCGCGAACACCGGGGAGCTGTTTTTT; d_call: NA; clone_size: NA; v_call: TRBV7-9; j_call: TRBJ2-2
cdr3_aa: CASSTTQGPDTQYF; cdr3_nt: TGTGCCAGCAGCACCACACAGGGACCAGATACGCAGTATTTT; d_call: NA; clone_size: NA; v_call: TRBV7-9; j_call: TRBJ2-3
cdr3_aa: CASIKEGDEQFF; cdr3_nt: TGTGCCAGCATTAAGGAGGGGGATGAGCAGTTCTTC; d_call: NA; clone_size: NA; v_call: TRBV12-3/TRBV12-4; j_call: TRBJ2-1
cdr3_aa: CASSFYQGSYHGYTF; cdr3_nt: TGTGCCAGCAGTTTTTACCAGGGGTCTTACCATGGCTACACCTTC; d_call: NA; clone_size: NA; v_call: TRBV12-3/TRBV12-4; j_call: TRBJ1-2
cdr3_aa: CASSEAEGSSSEQFF; cdr3_nt: TGTGCCAGCAGCGAGGCGGAGGGATCATCCAGTGAGCAGTTCTTC; d_call: NA; clone_size: few; v_call: TRBV9; j_call: TRBJ2-1
cdr3_aa: CASSLERGGNYEQYF; cdr3_nt: TGTGCCAGCAGCTTAGAGCGGGGGGGCAATTACGAGCAGTACTTC; d_call: TRBD2; clone_size: NA; v_call: TRBV7-2; j_call: TRBJ2-7
cdr3_aa: CSALLAGGPHEQYF; cdr3_nt: TGCAGTGCTCTGCTAGCGGGAGGGCCTCACGAGCAGTACTTC; d_call: TRBD2; clone_size: few; v_call: TRBV20-1; j_call: TRBJ2-7
cdr3_aa: CSATDRASYEQYF; cdr3_nt: TGCAGTGCTACGGACAGGGCCTCCTACGAGCAGTACTTC; d_call: TRBD1; clone_size: few; v_call: TRBV20-1; j_call: TRBJ2-7
cdr3_aa: CASSPGGVGDQNNEQFF; cdr3_nt: TGTGCCAGCAGCCCAGGGGGGGTGGGGGACCAAAACAATGAGCAGTTCTTC; d_call: NA; clone_size: few; v_call: TRBV6-1; j_call: TRBJ2-1
cdr3_aa: CATSEGGSTDTQYF; cdr3_nt: TGTGCCACCAGTGAGGGGGGGAGCACAGATACGCAGTATTTT; d_call: TRBD2; clone_size: NA; v_call: TRBV24-1; j_call: TRBJ2-3
cdr3_aa: CASSPSSLGVDEQYF; cdr3_nt: TGTGCCAGCAGCCCTAGCTCACTAGGGGTCGACGAGCAGTACTTC; d_call: NA; clone_size: once; v_call: TRBV9; j_call: TRBJ2-7
cdr3_aa: CASSHLTGRDEQFF; cdr3_nt: TGTGCCAGCAGCCACCTGACAGGGAGGGATGAGCAGTTCTTC; d_call: NA; clone_size: NA; v_call: TRBV14; j_call: TRBJ2-1
cdr3_aa: CSVERGPRGYTF; cdr3_nt: TGCAGCGTTGAGCGGGGGCCGAGGGGCTACACCTTC; d_call: NA; clone_size: NA; v_call: TRBV29-1; j_call: TRBJ1-2
cdr3_aa: CATSPTGEGADTDTQYF; cdr3_nt: TGTGCCACCAGCCCGACCGGGGAGGGAGCGGACACAGATACGCAGTATTTT; d_call: TRBD2; clone_size: NA; v_call: TRBV15; j_call: TRBJ2-3